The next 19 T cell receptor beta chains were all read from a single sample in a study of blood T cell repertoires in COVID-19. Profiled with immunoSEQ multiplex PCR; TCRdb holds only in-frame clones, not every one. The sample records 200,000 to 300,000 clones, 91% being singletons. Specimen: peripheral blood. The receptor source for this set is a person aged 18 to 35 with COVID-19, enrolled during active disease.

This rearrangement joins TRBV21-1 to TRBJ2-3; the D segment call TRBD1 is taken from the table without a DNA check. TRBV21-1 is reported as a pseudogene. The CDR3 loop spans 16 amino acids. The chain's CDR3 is CASSLGTGGITDTQYF. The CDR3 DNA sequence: TGTGCCAGCAGCTTGGGGACAGGGGGTATCACAGATACGCAGTATTTT.

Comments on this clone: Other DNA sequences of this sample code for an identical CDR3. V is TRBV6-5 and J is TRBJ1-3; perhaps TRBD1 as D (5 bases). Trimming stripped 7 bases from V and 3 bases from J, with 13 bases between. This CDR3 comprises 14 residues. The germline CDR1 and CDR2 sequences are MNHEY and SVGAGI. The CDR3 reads CASTPGGSGNTIYF. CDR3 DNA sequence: TGTGCCAGCACCCCGGGGGGGAGTGGAAACACCATATATTTT.

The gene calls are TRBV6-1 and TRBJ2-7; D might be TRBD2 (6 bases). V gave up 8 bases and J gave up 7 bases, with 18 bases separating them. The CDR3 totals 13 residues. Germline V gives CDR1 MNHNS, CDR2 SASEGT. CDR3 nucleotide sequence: TGTGCCAGCCGACGCGAGCGGGCGTGGGAGCAGTACTTC. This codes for CASRRERAWEQYF.

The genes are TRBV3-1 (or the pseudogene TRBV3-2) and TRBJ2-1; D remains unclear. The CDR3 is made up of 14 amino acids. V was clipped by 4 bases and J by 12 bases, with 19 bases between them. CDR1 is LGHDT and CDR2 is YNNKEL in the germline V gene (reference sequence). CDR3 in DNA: TGTGCCAGCAGCCCCCCAACGAACCGCGAGTTGCAGTTCTTC. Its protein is CASSPPTNRELQFF.

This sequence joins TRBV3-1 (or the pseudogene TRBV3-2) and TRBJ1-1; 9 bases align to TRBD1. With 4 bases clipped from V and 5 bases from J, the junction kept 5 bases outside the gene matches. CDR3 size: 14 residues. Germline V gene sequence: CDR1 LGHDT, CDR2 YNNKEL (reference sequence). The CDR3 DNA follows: TGTGCCAGCAGCCGGACAGGGGATTTGACTGAAGCTTTCTTT. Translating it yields CASSRTGDLTEAFF.

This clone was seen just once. For the CDR3, the DNA is TGTGCCAGCAGTCCTAGCGGGACCGGGGATACGCAGTATTTT. It yields the protein CASSPSGTGDTQYF. This chain links TRBV28 with TRBJ2-3; 9 positions match TRBD2. The CDR3 extends over 14 amino acids. J was trimmed by 6 bases and V by 5 bases; bases with no gene match: 6. Germline V gene data show CDR1 as MDHEN and CDR2 as SYDVKM. The complete variable domain, with remaining parts taken from reference TRBV28 and TRBJ2-3, reads DVKVTQSSRYLVKRTGEKVFLECVQDMDHENMFWYRQDPGLGLRLIYFSYDVKMKEKGDIPEGYSVSREKKERFSLILESASTNQTSMYLCASSPSGTGDTQYFGPGTRLTVL.

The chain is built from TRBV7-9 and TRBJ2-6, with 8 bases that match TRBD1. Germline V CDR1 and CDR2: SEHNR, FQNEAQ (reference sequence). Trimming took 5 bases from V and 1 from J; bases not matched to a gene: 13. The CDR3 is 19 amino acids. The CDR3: CASSPRPGTGLSGANVLTF. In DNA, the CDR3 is TGTGCCAGCAGCCCGCGGCCCGGGACAGGACTGTCTGGGGCCAACGTCCTGACTTTC.

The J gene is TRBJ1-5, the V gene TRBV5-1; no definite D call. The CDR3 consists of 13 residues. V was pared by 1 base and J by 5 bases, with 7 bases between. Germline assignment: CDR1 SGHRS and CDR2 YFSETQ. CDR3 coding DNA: TGCGCCAGCAGCTTGTACGGTGATCAGCCCCAGCATTTT. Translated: CASSLYGDQPQHF.

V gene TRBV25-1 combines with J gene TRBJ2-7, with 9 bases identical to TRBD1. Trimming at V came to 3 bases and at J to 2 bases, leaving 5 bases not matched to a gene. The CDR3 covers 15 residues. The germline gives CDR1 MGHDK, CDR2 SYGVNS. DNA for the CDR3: TGTGCCAGCAGTGACTCGGGACAGGGACCCTACGAGCAGTACTTC. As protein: CASSDSGQGPYEQYF.

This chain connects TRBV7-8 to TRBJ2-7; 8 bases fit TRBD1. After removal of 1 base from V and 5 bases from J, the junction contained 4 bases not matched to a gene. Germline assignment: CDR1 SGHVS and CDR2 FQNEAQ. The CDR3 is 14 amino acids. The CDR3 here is CASSLDRGIHEQYF. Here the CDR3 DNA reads TGTGCCAGCAGCTTAGACAGGGGGATCCACGAGCAGTACTTC.

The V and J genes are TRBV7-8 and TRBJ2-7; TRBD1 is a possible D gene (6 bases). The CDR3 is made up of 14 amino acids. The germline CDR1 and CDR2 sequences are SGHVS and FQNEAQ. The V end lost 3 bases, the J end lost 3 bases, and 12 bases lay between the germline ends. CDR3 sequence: CASSFTGTSYEQYF. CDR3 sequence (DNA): TGTGCCAGCAGCTTTACCGGGACAAGCTACGAGCAGTACTTC.

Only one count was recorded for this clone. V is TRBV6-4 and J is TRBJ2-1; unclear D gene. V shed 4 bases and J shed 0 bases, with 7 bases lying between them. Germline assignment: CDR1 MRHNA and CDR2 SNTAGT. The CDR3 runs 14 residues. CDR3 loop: CASSVESSYNEQFF. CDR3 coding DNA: TGTGCCAGCAGTGTAGAAAGCTCCTACAATGAGCAGTTCTTC.

Here the CDR3 DNA reads TGTGCCAGTAGTATCCCGACTAGCGGGAGGTACTGGGAGCAGTACTTC. Protein: CASSIPTSGRYWEQYF. This chain joins TRBV19 and TRBJ2-7; 13 nucleotides line up with TRBD2. Germline CDR1 is LNHDA and CDR2 is SQIVND (reference sequence). J was trimmed by 7 bases and V by 3 bases; bases with no gene match: 9. The CDR3 consists of 16 residues.

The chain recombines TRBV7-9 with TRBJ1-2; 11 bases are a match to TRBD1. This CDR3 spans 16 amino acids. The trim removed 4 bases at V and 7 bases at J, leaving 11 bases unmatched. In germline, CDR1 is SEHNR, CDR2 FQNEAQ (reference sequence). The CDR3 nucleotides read TGTGCCAGCAGCTCGAACGCGGCCGGGACAGGGGGTGGCTACACCTTC. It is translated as CASSSNAAGTGGGYTF.

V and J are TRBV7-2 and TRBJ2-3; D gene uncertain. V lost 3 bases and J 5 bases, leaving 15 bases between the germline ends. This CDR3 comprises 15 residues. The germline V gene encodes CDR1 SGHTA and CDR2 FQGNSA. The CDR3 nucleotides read TGTGCCAGCAGCTTGGTCCCGCAAAGAGGAGATACGCAGTATTTT. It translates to CASSLVPQRGDTQYF.

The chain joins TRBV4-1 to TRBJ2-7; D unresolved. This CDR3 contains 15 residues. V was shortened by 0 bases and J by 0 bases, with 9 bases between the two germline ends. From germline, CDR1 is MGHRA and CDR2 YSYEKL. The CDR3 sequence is CASSQDPYASYEQYF. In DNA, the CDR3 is TGCGCCAGCAGCCAAGATCCCTATGCCTCCTACGAGCAGTACTTC.

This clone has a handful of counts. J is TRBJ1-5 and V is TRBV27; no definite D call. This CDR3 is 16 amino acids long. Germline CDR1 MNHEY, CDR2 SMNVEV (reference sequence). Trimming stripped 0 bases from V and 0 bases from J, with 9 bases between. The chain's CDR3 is CASSLSVLGSNQPQHF. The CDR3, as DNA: TGTGCCAGCAGTTTATCTGTTCTAGGTAGCAATCAGCCCCAGCATTTT.

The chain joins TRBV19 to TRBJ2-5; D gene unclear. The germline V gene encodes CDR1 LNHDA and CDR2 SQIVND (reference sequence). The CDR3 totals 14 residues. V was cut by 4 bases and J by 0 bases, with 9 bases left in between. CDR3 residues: CASSTRPNQETQYF. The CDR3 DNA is TGTGCCAGTAGTACGCGTCCAAACCAAGAGACCCAGTACTTC.

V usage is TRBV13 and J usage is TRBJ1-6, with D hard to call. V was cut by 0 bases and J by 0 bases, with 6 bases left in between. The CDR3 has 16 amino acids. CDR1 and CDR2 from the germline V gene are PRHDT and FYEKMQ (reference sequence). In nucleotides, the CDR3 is TGTGCCAGCAGCTTAGGTGGGAGCTCCTATAATTCACCCCTCCACTTT. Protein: CASSLGGSSYNSPLHF.